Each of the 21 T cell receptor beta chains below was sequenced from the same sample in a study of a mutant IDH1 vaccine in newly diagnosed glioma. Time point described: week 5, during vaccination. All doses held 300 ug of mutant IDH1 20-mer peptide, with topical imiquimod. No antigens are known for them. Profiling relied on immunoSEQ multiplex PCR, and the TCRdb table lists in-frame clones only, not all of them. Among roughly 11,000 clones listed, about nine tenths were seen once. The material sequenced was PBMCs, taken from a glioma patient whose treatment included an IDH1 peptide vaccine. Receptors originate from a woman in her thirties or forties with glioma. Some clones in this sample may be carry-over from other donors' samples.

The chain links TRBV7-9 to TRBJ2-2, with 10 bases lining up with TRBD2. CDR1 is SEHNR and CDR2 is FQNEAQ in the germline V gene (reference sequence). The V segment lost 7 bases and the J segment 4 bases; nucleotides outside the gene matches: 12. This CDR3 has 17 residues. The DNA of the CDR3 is TGTGCCAGCAAGTCTAGCGGGGGACTACTAGCCACCGGGGAGCTGTTTTTT. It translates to CASKSSGGLLATGELFF.

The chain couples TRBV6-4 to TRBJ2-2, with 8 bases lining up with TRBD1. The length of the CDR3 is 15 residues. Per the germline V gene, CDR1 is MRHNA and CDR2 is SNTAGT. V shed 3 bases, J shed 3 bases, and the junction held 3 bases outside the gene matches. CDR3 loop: CASSETGADTGELFF. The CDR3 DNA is TGTGCCAGCAGTGAGACAGGGGCCGACACCGGGGAGCTGTTTTTT.

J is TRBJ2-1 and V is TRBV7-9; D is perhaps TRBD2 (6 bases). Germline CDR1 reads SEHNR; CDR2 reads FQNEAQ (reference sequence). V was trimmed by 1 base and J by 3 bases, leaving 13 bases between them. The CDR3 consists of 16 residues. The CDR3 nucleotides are TGTGCCAGCAGCTTAGTGGAGGAGGGACTCTACAATGAGCAGTTCTTC. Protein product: CASSLVEEGLYNEQFF.

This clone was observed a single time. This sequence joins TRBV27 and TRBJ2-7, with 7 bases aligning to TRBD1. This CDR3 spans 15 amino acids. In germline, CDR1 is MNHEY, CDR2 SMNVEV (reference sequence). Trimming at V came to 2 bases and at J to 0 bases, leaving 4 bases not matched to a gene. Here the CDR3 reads CASSLGNRGSYEQYF. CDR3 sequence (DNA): TGTGCCAGCAGTTTAGGTAACAGGGGCTCCTACGAGCAGTACTTC.

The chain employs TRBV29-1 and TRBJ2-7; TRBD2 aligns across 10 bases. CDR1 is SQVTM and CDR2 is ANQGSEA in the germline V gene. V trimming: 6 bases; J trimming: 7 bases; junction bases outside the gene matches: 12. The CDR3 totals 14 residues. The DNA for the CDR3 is TGCAGCGTCAGGCTTAATAGCGGGAGGCGTGAGCAGTACTTC. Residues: CSVRLNSGRREQYF.

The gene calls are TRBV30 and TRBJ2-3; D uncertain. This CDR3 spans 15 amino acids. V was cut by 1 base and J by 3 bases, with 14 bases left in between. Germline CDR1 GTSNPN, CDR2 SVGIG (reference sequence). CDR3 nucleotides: TGTGCCTGGAGTGCGGAAGTAGCTGGGACAGATACGCAGTATTTT. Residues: CAWSAEVAGTDTQYF.

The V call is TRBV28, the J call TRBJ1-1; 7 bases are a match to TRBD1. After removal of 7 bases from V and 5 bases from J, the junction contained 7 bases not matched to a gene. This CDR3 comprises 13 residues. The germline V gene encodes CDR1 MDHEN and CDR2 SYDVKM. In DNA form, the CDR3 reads TGTGCCAGCATTACAGGGGAGAGGACTGAAGCTTTCTTT. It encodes CASITGERTEAFF.

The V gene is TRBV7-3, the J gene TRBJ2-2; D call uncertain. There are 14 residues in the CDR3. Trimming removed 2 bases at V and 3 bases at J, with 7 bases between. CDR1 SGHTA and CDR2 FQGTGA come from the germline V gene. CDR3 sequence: CASSLGIYTGELFF. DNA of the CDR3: TGTGCCAGCAGCTTAGGCATATACACCGGGGAGCTGTTTTTT.

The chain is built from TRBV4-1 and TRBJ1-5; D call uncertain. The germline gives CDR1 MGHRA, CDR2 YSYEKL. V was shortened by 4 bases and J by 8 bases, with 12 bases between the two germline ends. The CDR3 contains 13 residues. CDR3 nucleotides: TGCGCCAGCAGCCGGGCGGGTTCGGAGCCCCAGCATTTT. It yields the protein CASSRAGSEPQHF.

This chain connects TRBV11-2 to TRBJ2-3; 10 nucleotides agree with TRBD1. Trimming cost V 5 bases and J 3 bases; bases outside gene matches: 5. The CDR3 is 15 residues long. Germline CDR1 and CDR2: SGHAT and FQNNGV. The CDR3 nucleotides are TGTGCCAGCAGCCTGGGACAGGGGAAGACAGATACGCAGTATTTT. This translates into CASSLGQGKTDTQYF. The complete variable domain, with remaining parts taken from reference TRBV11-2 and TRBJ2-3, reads EAGVAQSPRYKIIEKRQSVAFWCNPISGHATLYWYQQILGQGPKLLIQFQNNGVVDDSQLPKDRFSAERLKGVDSTLKIQPAKLEDSAVYLCASSLGQGKTDTQYFGPGTRLTVL.

The CDR3: CASSSRVWHEQFF. CDR3 nucleotide sequence: TGTGCCAGCAGTAGCAGGGTATGGCATGAGCAGTTCTTC. V is TRBV2 and J is TRBJ2-1; TRBD1 might be the D (5 bases). There are 13 residues in the CDR3. Trimming stripped 5 bases from V and 8 bases from J, with 13 bases between. Germline V gene sequence: CDR1 SNHLY, CDR2 FYNNEI.

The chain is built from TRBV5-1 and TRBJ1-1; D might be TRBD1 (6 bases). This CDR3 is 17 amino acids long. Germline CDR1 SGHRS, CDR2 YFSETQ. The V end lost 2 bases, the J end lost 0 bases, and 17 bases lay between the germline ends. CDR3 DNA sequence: TGCGCCAGCAGCTTAGAGGCAGGGGTAATTATGAACACTGAAGCTTTCTTT. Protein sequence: CASSLEAGVIMNTEAFF.

CDR3: CATQPSWEAGNTIYF. As DNA, the CDR3 is TGTGCCACCCAACCATCGTGGGAGGCTGGAAACACCATATATTTT. This chain joins TRBV6-5 and TRBJ1-3, with no clear D. CDR1 MNHEY and CDR2 SVGAGI come from the germline V gene. Trimming removed 10 bases from V and 2 bases from J, with 18 bases in between. The CDR3 runs to 15 residues.

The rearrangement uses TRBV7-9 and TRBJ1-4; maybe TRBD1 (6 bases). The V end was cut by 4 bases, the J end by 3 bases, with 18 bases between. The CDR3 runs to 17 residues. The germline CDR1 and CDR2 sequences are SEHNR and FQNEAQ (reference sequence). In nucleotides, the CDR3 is TGTGCCAGCAGCTCGCAGAGGACAGTAAAGGCTAATGAAAAACTGTTTTTT. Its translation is CASSSQRTVKANEKLFF.

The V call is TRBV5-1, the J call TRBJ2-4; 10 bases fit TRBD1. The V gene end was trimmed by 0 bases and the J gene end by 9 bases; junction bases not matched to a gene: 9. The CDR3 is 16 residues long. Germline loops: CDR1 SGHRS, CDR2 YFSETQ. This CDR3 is CASSLVTGGSSAIQYF. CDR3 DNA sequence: TGCGCCAGCAGCTTGGTGACAGGGGGCTCTTCCGCCATTCAGTACTTC.

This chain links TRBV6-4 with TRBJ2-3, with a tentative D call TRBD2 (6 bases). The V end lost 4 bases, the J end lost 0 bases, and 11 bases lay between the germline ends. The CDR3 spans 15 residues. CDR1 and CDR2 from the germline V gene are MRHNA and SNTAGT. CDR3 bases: TGTGCCAGCAGTGTAGCGGTTAAAAGCACAGATACGCAGTATTTT. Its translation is CASSVAVKSTDTQYF.

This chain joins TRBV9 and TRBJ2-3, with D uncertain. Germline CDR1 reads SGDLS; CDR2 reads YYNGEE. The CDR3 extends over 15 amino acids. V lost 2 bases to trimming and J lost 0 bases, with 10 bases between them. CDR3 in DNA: TGTGCCAGCAGCGTCGGATCGGTCAGCACAGATACGCAGTATTTT. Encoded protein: CASSVGSVSTDTQYF.

CDR3 DNA sequence: TGTGCCAGCAGCTTACAGGGGGCGAACTCTGGAAACACCATATATTTT. Its translation: CASSLQGANSGNTIYF. The chain recombines TRBV5-6 with TRBJ1-3; TRBD1 matches 9 bases. The V and J ends lost 2 bases and 0 bases, in that order; junction bases with no gene match: 3. Germline V gene lookup returns CDR1 SGHDT and CDR2 YYEEEE. The CDR3 covers 16 residues. The whole variable domain, remainder taken from reference TRBV5-6 and TRBJ1-3, is DAGVTQSPTHLIKTRGQQVTLRCSPKSGHDTVSWYQQALGQGPQFIFQYYEEEERQRGNFPDRFSGHQFPNYSSELNVNALLLGDSALYLCASSLQGANSGNTIYFGEGSWLTVV.

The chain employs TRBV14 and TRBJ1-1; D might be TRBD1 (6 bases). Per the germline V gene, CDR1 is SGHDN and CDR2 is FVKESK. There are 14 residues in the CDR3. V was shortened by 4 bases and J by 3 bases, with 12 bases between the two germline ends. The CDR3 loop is CASSRGGRDTEAFF. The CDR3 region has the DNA TGTGCCAGCAGCCGTGGGGGGCGCGACACTGAAGCTTTCTTT.

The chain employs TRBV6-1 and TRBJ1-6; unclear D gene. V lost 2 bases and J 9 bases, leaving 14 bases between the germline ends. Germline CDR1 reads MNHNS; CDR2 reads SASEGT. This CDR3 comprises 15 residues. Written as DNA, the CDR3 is TGTGCCAGCAGTGAATGGAGGCTTAATGGTTCACCCCTCCACTTT. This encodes CASSEWRLNGSPLHF.

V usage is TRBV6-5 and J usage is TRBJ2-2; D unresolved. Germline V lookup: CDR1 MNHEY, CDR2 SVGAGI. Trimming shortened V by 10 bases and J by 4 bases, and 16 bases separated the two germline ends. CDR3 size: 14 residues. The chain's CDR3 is CATTYRGVTGELFF. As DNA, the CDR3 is TGTGCCACCACCTACCGAGGCGTCACCGGGGAGCTGTTTTTT.